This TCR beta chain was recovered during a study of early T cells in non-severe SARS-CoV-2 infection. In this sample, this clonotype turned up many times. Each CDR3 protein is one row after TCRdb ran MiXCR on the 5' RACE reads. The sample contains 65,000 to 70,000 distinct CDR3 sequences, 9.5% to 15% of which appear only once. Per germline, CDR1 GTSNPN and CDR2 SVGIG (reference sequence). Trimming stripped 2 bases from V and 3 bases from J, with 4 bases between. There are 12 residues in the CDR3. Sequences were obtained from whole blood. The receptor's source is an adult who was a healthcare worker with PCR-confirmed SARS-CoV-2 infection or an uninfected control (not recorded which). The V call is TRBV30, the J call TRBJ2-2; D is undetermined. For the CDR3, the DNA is TGTGCCTGGAGTCCTGACACCGGGGAGCTGTTTTTT. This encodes CAWSPDTGELFF.